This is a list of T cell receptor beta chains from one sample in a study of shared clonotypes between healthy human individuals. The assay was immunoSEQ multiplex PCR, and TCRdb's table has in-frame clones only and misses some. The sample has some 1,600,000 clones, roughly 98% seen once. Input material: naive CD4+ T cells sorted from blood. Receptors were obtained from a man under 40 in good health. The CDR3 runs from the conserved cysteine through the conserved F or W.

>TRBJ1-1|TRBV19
CASTNNIGATTEAFF
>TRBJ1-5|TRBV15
CATSRDPQVDNQPQHF
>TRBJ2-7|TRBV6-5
CAASDSERYEQYF
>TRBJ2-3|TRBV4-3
CASSLAGTSTDTQYF
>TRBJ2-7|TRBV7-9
CASSLRSYEQYF
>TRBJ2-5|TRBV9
CASSVYPGRETQYF
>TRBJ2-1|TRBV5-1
CASTPGPRDRGYNEQFF
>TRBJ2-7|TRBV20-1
CSASHYEQYF
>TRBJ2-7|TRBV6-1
CASTPGLIYEQYF
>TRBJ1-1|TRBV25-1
CASSYFGVTEAFF
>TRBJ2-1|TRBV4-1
CASRKSGEGRITTYNEQFF